Each of the 32 T cell receptor beta chains below was sequenced from the same sample in a study of T cell responses to AZD1222 COVID-19 vaccine. Clones were sequenced by immunoSEQ multiplex PCR, and TCRdb holds only the in-frame ones, with some missing. The sample records about 120,000 clones, around 90% being singletons. The sample consisted of peripheral blood, taken on day 0 of AZD1222 vaccination. These receptors all stem from an adult in good health.

The chain has TRBV2 and TRBJ2-1; D is perhaps TRBD2 (6 bases). The CDR3 contains 17 residues. Germline loops: CDR1 SNHLY, CDR2 FYNNEI. The V gene lost 3 bases and the J gene lost 7 bases, with 22 bases spanning the gap. This CDR3 is CASSDLGGLALVNEQFF. CDR3 nucleotide sequence: TGTGCCAGCAGTGATTTGGGGGGTTTGGCGTTGGTGAATGAGCAGTTCTTC.

The CDR3 region has the DNA TGTGCCACCCTCAATGGATCCGGGGGTAAGGGCGAGCAGTACTTC. It translates to CATLNGSGGKGEQYF. V and J are TRBV18 and TRBJ2-7; D may be TRBD2 (6 bases). The length of the CDR3 is 15 residues. CDR1 and CDR2 (germline): KGHSH, LQKENI. Trimming stripped 10 bases from V and 6 bases from J, with 25 bases between. Combining the CDR3 with reference TRBV18 and TRBJ2-7 gives the whole variable domain NAGVMQNPRHLVRRRGQEARLRCSPMKGHSHVYWYRQLPEEGLKFMVYLQKENIIDESGMPKERFSAEFPKEGPSILRIQQVVRGDSAAYFCATLNGSGGKGEQYFGPGTRLTVT.

This chain uses TRBV7-3 with TRBJ2-2; TRBD2 might be the D (5 bases). The V end lost 2 bases, the J end lost 0 bases, and 10 bases lay between the germline ends. Germline CDR1 is SGHTA and CDR2 is FQGTGA. The length of the CDR3 is 16 residues. The CDR3 DNA is TGTGCCAGCAGCTTAGTAGCGCAGGCGAACACCGGGGAGCTGTTTTTT. It codes for CASSLVAQANTGELFF.

The genes are TRBV5-1 and TRBJ1-1, with D uncertain. The CDR3 runs 16 residues. Trimming stripped 4 bases from V and 5 bases from J, with 21 bases between. Per the germline V gene, CDR1 is SGHRS and CDR2 is YFSETQ. This chain's CDR3 is CASSPPGSWLETEAFF. Here the CDR3 DNA reads TGCGCCAGCAGCCCGCCAGGTTCTTGGCTTGAGACTGAAGCTTTCTTT. The complete variable domain, with remaining parts taken from reference TRBV5-1 and TRBJ1-1, reads KAGVTQTPRYLIKTRGQQVTLSCSPISGHRSVSWYQQTPGQGLQFLFEYFSETQRNKGNFPGRFSGRQFSNSRSEMNVSTLELGDSALYLCASSPPGSWLETEAFFGQGTRLTVV.

This chain joins TRBV11-2 and TRBJ1-1; D unclear. The V end was cut by 7 bases, the J end by 7 bases, with 22 bases between. The CDR3 consists of 15 residues. Germline values: CDR1 SGHAT, CDR2 FQNNGV. The CDR3 coding sequence is TGTGCCAGCACCTCCAAGGGCCACGGGGAGTATGAAGCTTTCTTT. This translates into CASTSKGHGEYEAFF.

The rearrangement uses TRBV9 and TRBJ1-3; 7 nucleotides agree with TRBD1. The CDR3 covers 15 residues. After removal of 4 bases from V and 0 bases from J, the junction contained 4 bases not matched to a gene. CDR1 SGDLS and CDR2 YYNGEE come from the germline V gene. The CDR3 spells CASSQQGPSGNTIYF. The CDR3 DNA reads as TGTGCCAGCAGCCAACAGGGGCCCTCTGGAAACACCATATATTTT. The whole variable domain, remainder taken from reference TRBV9 and TRBJ1-3, is DSGVTQTPKHLITATGQRVTLRCSPRSGDLSVYWYQQSLDQGLQFLIQYYNGEERAKGNILERFSAQQFPDLHSELNLSSLELGDSALYFCASSQQGPSGNTIYFGEGSWLTVV.

The chain recombines TRBV15 with TRBJ1-4; 8 bases line up with TRBD1. The CDR3 sequence is 15 residues long. Losses at the gene ends were 0 bases for V and 4 bases for J; bases not matched to a gene: 1. The germline V gene has CDR1 LNHNV and CDR2 YYDKDF (reference sequence). The CDR3 region has the DNA TGTGCCACCAGCAGAGACAGGGGGCGTAATGAAAAACTGTTTTTT. Encoded protein: CATSRDRGRNEKLFF. The whole variable domain, remainder taken from reference TRBV15 and TRBJ1-4, is DAMVIQNPRYQVTQFGKPVTLSCSQTLNHNVMYWYQQKSSQAPKLLFHYYDKDFNNEADTPDNFQSRRPNTSFCFLDIRSPGLGDTAMYLCATSRDRGRNEKLFFGSGTQLSVL.

The chain is built from TRBV2 and TRBJ1-5; 7 positions agree with TRBD1. The trim removed 6 bases at V and 4 bases at J, leaving 3 bases unmatched. The CDR3 totals 13 residues. Per the germline V gene, CDR1 is SNHLY and CDR2 is FYNNEI. CDR3 amino acids: CASRGQLNQPQHF. Written as DNA, the CDR3 is TGTGCCAGCAGGGGACAGTTAAATCAGCCCCAGCATTTT.

The chain combines TRBV7-2 with TRBJ2-1, with 8 bases aligning to TRBD2. The CDR3 covers 16 residues. Germline V gene sequence: CDR1 SGHTA, CDR2 FQGNSA. V shed 0 bases, J shed 0 bases, and the junction held 1 base outside the gene matches. CDR3 sequence (DNA): TGTGCCAGCAGCTTAGCCGGGACTAGCTCCTACAATGAGCAGTTCTTC. Translation: CASSLAGTSSYNEQFF.

The chain is built from TRBV23-1 and TRBJ2-1; 9 bases fit TRBD2. TRBV23-1 is an open reading frame, and its role is uncertain. V lost 0 bases, J lost 1 base, and 16 bases stayed unmatched. The CDR3 has 21 residues. The CDR3 is CASSQSSRSNSGSWSYNEQFF. The CDR3 nucleotides read TGCGCCAGCAGTCAATCGAGCCGATCCAATAGCGGGAGTTGGTCCTACAATGAGCAGTTCTTC.

The chain combines TRBV7-9 with TRBJ1-5, with D unclear. Trimming stripped 5 bases from V and 1 base from J, with 9 bases between. Germline V gene sequence: CDR1 SEHNR, CDR2 FQNEAQ (reference sequence). CDR3 length: 14 residues. The CDR3 nucleotides are TGTGCCAGCAGCGTCGAGTACAGCAATCAGCCCCAGCATTTT. It translates to CASSVEYSNQPQHF.

This clone came up once. This chain joins TRBV6-4 and TRBJ2-1, with a weak D call TRBD1 (5 bases). Germline CDR1 MRHNA, CDR2 SNTAGT. V dropped 4 bases and J dropped 13 bases, with 17 bases sitting between them. CDR3 length: 13 amino acids. CDR3 DNA: TGTGCCAGCAGTGCTTCTGGGGCCGAGAGACAGTTCTTC. Encoded protein: CASSASGAERQFF.

This chain links TRBV12-3 or TRBV12-4 with TRBJ2-1; 10 bases are a match to TRBD2. This CDR3 spans 13 amino acids. J lost 12 bases, V lost 7 bases, and 9 bases had no gene match. In DNA form, the CDR3 reads TGTGCCAGCAACCGAGCGGGAGGGCCTTGGCAGTTCTTC. Residues: CASNRAGGPWQFF.

The V gene is TRBV6-6, the J gene TRBJ2-7, with TRBD1 as a possible D gene (7 bases). The germline V gene has CDR1 MNHNY and CDR2 SVGAGI (reference sequence). There are 13 residues in the CDR3. Trimming stripped 5 bases from V and 2 bases from J, with 10 bases between. The CDR3 loop reads CASSARGAYEQYF. CDR3 bases: TGTGCCAGCAGTGCCAGGGGGGCCTACGAGCAGTACTTC.

CDR3 sequence: CASSEPGDATNEKLFF. CDR3 sequence (DNA): TGTGCCAGCAGTGAACCAGGGGATGCAACTAATGAAAAACTGTTTTTT. J is TRBJ1-4 and V is TRBV25-1; possibly TRBD1 for D (6 bases). V was pared by 2 bases and J by 0 bases, with 10 bases between. The CDR3 runs 16 residues. The germline gives CDR1 MGHDK, CDR2 SYGVNS.

The chain couples TRBV11-2 to TRBJ1-6; no reliable D call. CDR1 is SGHAT, CDR2 FQNNGV, per germline. Trimming took off 2 bases at V and 5 bases at J, with 7 bases between the two ends. The CDR3 spans 14 residues. CDR3 sequence: CASSLLQNNSPLHF. CDR3 bases: TGTGCCAGCAGCTTATTACAGAATAATTCACCCCTCCACTTT.

This rearrangement joins TRBV24-1 to TRBJ2-3, with TRBD1 identical over 11 bases. CDR3 size: 17 residues. Per the germline V gene, CDR1 is KGHDR and CDR2 is SFDVKD. With V trimmed by 4 bases and J by 4 bases, 9 bases remained unmatched. As DNA, the CDR3 is TGTGCCACCAGTGACCCCTCCGGGACAGGGGGGGCAGATACGCAGTATTTT. Amino acids: CATSDPSGTGGADTQYF.

DNA of the CDR3: TGTGCCACCAGTGATCTCTGGACATTGAGGGACACTGAAGCTTTCTTT. Its translation is CATSDLWTLRDTEAFF. The chain uses TRBV24-1 and TRBJ1-1, with a possible D match to TRBD1 (5 bases). Germline CDR1 is KGHDR and CDR2 is SFDVKD. The CDR3 covers 16 residues. Trimming cost V 3 bases and J 3 bases, with 16 bases left between them.

The rearrangement links TRBV24-1 to TRBJ2-1; D remains ambiguous. This CDR3 has 13 residues. V shed 4 bases and J shed 9 bases, with 12 bases lying between them. The germline V gene has CDR1 KGHDR and CDR2 SFDVKD. The CDR3 reads CATSEGLWGEQFF. Here the CDR3 DNA reads TGTGCCACCAGTGAGGGTCTTTGGGGTGAGCAGTTCTTC.

The rearrangement links TRBV29-1 to TRBJ1-2; D is perhaps TRBD1 (5 bases). This CDR3 region has 15 residues. V lost 4 bases and J 7 bases, leaving 22 bases between the germline ends. Germline loops: CDR1 SQVTM, CDR2 ANQGSEA. CDR3 DNA sequence: TGCAGCGTTGCCGCGGTCGAAGGGGCGCGGTCTGGCTACACCTTC. Its translation: CSVAAVEGARSGYTF.

V and J are TRBV5-1 and TRBJ2-5; no reliable D call. Looked up from germline, CDR1 is SGHRS and CDR2 is YFSETQ. This CDR3 has 15 residues. The V and J ends lost 0 bases and 5 bases respectively, with 14 bases between them. CDR3 loop: CASSLAAEPGETQYF. In DNA, the CDR3 is TGCGCCAGCAGCTTGGCGGCCGAGCCTGGGGAGACCCAGTACTTC.

This clone was counted a few times. V gene TRBV25-1 combines with J gene TRBJ1-6, with TRBD1 matching 9 bases. The junction had 3 bases not matched to a gene; V was cut back by 6 bases and J by 6 bases. The CDR3 is made up of 14 amino acids. The V gene's germline CDR1 is MGHDK and CDR2 SYGVNS. CDR3 nucleotides: TGTGCCAGCAGGGGACAGGGCACTAATTCACCCCTCCACTTT. Translation: CASRGQGTNSPLHF.

This chain links TRBV9 with TRBJ2-7, with 8 positions matching TRBD1. Germline trimming cut 3 bases from V and 1 base from J; bases unmatched to any gene: 15. Germline V CDR1 and CDR2: SGDLS, YYNGEE. There are 18 residues in the CDR3. The CDR3 is CASSARQGTGAQSYEQYF. CDR3 sequence (DNA): TGTGCCAGCAGCGCCCGACAGGGGACCGGGGCTCAGTCCTACGAGCAGTACTTC.

V gene TRBV3-1 (or the pseudogene TRBV3-2) combines with J gene TRBJ2-2, with D possibly matching TRBD2 (6 bases). From germline, CDR1 is LGHDT and CDR2 YNNKEL (reference sequence). V gave up 4 bases and J gave up 8 bases, with 11 bases separating them. The CDR3 consists of 13 residues. In nucleotides, the CDR3 is TGTGCCAGCAGCCCGGGGGTGGTTGGGGAGCTGTTTTTT. Its protein product is CASSPGVVGELFF.

The V and J genes are TRBV19 and TRBJ1-1; TRBD1 is a possible D gene (6 bases). Trimming removed 4 bases at V and 1 base at J, with 16 bases between. Germline V gene data show CDR1 as LNHDA and CDR2 as SQIVND (reference sequence). CDR3 length: 16 residues. The DNA for the CDR3 is TGTGCCAGTAGTACCCGCCGAGCGACAGGGAACACTGAAGCTTTCTTT. Protein sequence: CASSTRRATGNTEAFF.

The V call is TRBV5-4, the J call TRBJ2-7; either TRBD1 or TRBD2 may supply D (5 bases each). The CDR3 is made up of 15 amino acids. The germline V and J ends were trimmed by 0 bases and 9 bases, with 19 bases remaining between them. CDR1 and CDR2 (germline): SGHNT, YYREEE (reference sequence). The CDR3 sequence: CASSLGGSTPTLQYF. As DNA, the CDR3 is TGTGCCAGCAGCTTGGGGGGGTCCACTCCTACGCTGCAGTACTTC.

The chain couples TRBV9 to TRBJ2-1; tentative D call: TRBD2 (5 bases). The CDR3 has 12 amino acids. With 8 bases removed from V and 7 bases from J, the gap between germline ends came to 13 bases. Germline-derived CDR1 and CDR2 are SGDLS and YYNGEE. CDR3 in amino acids: CASTGVANEQFF. CDR3 DNA: TGTGCCAGTACGGGTGTAGCGAATGAGCAGTTCTTC.

The chain employs TRBV2 and TRBJ1-1; no clear D gene. The V and J ends lost 6 bases and 6 bases respectively, with 14 bases between them. CDR3 length equals 13 residues. Germline CDR1 is SNHLY and CDR2 is FYNNEI. This CDR3 reads CASRGQSVAEAFF. The CDR3 nucleotides are TGTGCCAGCAGAGGGCAATCGGTGGCTGAAGCTTTCTTT.

J is TRBJ2-3 and V is TRBV9; 8 bases fit TRBD1. J gave up 4 bases and V 3 bases, and 10 bases lay outside the gene matches. Germline CDR1 SGDLS, CDR2 YYNGEE. This CDR3 comprises 16 residues. The DNA for the CDR3 is TGTGCCAGCAGCGCGACCAGTGCAGGGGGCGCAGATACGCAGTATTTT. Its translation is CASSATSAGGADTQYF.

V is TRBV3-1 (or the pseudogene TRBV3-2) and J is TRBJ1-6, with 7 bases lining up with TRBD1. CDR3 length: 12 amino acids. J was trimmed by 11 bases and V by 3 bases; bases with no gene match: 1. CDR1 LGHDT and CDR2 YNNKEL come from the germline V gene (reference sequence). CDR3 in amino acids: CASSQQGAPLHF. The CDR3 DNA is TGTGCCAGCAGCCAGCAGGGGGCACCCCTCCACTTT.

The genes are TRBV27 and TRBJ2-1; D is unresolved. Trimming cost V 7 bases and J 16 bases, with 23 bases left between them. Germline CDR1 reads MNHEY; CDR2 reads SMNVEV (reference sequence). CDR3 size: 13 residues. Here the CDR3 reads CASKFMAPGPRFF. The DNA for the CDR3 is TGTGCCAGCAAGTTTATGGCCCCAGGTCCTCGCTTCTTC.

In this sample, this clone turned up once. The chain uses TRBV5-6 and TRBJ1-2; 7 bases are a match to TRBD1. Germline V lookup: CDR1 SGHDT, CDR2 YYEEEE. The V segment lost 3 bases and the J segment 3 bases; nucleotides outside the gene matches: 11. The CDR3 sequence is 16 residues long. CDR3 in DNA: TGTGCCAGCAGCTCTGGGGTGGAGGGGGCATACTATGGCTACACCTTC. Translated, it gives CASSSGVEGAYYGYTF.